This TCR beta chain comes out of a study of shared clonotypes between healthy human individuals. The assay was immunoSEQ multiplex PCR, and TCRdb's table has in-frame clones only and misses some. The table lists about 490,000 clones, approximately 79% of them singletons, with approximately 12% in the top ten. This CDR3 is built from 16 residues. This chain connects TRBV21-1 to TRBJ2-1; the DNA was not compared with TRBD2, the D call given in the table. TRBV21-1 is labeled a pseudogene. The sequence came from a middle-aged woman in good health. Some clones in this sample may be carry-over from other donors' samples. Sequenced material: PBMCs. The CDR3, as DNA: TGTGCCAGCAGCAAAGTAGGGACTAGCGGGAGGCATGAGCAGTTCTTC. Translation: CASSKVGTSGRHEQFF.